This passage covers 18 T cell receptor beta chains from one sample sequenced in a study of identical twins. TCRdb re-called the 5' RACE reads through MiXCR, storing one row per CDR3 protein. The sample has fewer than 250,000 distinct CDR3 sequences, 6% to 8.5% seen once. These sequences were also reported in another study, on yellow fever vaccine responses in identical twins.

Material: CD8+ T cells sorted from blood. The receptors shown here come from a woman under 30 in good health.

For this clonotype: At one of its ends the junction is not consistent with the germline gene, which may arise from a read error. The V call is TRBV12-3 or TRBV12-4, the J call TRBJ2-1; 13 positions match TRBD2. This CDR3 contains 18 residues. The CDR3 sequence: CAISHGTSGALPADEQFF. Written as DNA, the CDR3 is TGTGCCATCAGTCACGGGACTAGCGGGGCCCTGCCGGCGGATGAGCAGTTCTTC.

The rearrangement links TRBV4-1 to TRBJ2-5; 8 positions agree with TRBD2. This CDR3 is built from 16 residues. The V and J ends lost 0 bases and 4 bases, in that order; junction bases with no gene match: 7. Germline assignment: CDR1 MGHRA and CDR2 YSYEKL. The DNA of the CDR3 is TGCGCCAGCAGCCAAGAGGGGGCGGGGGGCAGAGAGACCCAGTACTTC. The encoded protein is CASSQEGAGGRETQYF.

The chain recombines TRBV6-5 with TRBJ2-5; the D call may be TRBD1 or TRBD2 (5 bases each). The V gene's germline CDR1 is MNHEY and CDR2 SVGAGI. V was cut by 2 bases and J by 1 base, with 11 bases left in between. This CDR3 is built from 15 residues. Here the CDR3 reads CASSYGVGGQETQYF. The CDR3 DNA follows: TGTGCCAGCAGTTACGGGGTTGGGGGCCAAGAGACCCAGTACTTC.

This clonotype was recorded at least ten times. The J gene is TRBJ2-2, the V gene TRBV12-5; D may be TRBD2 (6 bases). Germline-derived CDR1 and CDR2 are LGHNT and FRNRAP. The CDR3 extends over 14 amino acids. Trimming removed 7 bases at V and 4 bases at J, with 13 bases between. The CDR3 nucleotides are TGTGCTAGTGAAGCGGGCCACTTCACCGGGGAGCTGTTTTTT. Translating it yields CASEAGHFTGELFF.

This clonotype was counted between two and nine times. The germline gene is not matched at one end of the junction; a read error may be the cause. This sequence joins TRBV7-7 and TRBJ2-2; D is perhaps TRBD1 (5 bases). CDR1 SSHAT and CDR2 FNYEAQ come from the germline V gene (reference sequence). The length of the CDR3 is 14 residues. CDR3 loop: CALRGAENTGELFF. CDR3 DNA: TGCGCATTAAGGGGCGCGGAGAACACCGGGGAGCTGTTTTTT.

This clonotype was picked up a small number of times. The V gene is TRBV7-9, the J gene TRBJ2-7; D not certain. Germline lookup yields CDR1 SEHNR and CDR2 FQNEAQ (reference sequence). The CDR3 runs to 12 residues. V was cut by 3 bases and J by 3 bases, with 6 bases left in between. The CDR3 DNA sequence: TGTGCCAGCAGCTTTGGGAACTACGAGCAGTACTTC. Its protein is CASSFGNYEQYF.

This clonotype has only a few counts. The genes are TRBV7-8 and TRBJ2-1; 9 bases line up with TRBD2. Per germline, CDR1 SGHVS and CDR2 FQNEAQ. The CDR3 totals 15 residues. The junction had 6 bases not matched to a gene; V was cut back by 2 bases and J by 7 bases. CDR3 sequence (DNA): TGTGCCAGCAGCTTATTTGGCGGGGGGGGGAATGAGCAGTTCTTC. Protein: CASSLFGGGGNEQFF.

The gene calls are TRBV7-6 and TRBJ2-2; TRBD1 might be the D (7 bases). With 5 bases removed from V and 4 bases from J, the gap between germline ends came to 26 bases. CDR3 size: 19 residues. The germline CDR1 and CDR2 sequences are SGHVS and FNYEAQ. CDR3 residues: CASSLTRAGGPGSTGELFF. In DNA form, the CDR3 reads TGTGCCAGCAGCCTCACTCGGGCAGGGGGGCCGGGTAGCACCGGGGAGCTGTTTTTT.

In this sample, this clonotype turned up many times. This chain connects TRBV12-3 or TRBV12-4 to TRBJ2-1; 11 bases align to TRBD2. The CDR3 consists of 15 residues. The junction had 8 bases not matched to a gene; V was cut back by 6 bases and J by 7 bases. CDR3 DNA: TGTGCCAGCAGAGAACCGGGACTAGCGGAAAATGAGCAGTTCTTC. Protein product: CASREPGLAENEQFF.

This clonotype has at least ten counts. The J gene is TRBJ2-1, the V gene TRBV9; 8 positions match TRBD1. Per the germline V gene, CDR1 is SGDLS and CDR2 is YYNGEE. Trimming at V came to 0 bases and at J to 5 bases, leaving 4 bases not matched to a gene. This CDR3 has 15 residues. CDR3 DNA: TGTGCCAGCAGCGTAGAGGGACAGGCCCACAATGAGCAGTTCTTC. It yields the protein CASSVEGQAHNEQFF. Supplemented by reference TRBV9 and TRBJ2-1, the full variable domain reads DSGVTQTPKHLITATGQRVTLRCSPRSGDLSVYWYQQSLDQGLQFLIQYYNGEERAKGNILERFSAQQFPDLHSELNLSSLELGDSALYFCASSVEGQAHNEQFFGPGTRLTVL.

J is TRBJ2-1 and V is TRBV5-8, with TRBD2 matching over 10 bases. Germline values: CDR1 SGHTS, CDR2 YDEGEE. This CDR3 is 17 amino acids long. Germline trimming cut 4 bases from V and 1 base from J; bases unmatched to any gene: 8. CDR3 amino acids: CASSTPSGGLSYNEQFF. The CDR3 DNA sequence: TGTGCCAGCAGCACACCTAGCGGGGGCCTTTCCTACAATGAGCAGTTCTTC.

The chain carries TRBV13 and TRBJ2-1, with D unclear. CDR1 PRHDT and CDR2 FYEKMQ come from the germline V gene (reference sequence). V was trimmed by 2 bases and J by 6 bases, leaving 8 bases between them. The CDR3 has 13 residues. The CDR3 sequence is CASSLYSFNEQFF. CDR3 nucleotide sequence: TGTGCCAGCAGCTTATATAGCTTCAATGAGCAGTTCTTC. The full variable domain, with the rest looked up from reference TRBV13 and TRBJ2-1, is AAGVIQSPRHLIKEKRETATLKCYPIPRHDTVYWYQQGPGQDPQFLISFYEKMQSDKGSIPDRFSAQQFSDYHSELNMSSLELGDSALYFCASSLYSFNEQFFGPGTRLTVL.

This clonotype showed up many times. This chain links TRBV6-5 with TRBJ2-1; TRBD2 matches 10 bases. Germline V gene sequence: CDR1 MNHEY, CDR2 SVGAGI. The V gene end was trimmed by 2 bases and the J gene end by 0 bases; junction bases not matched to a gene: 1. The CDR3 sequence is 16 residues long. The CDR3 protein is CASSYPSGSSYNEQFF. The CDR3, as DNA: TGTGCCAGCAGTTACCCTAGCGGGAGCTCCTACAATGAGCAGTTCTTC.

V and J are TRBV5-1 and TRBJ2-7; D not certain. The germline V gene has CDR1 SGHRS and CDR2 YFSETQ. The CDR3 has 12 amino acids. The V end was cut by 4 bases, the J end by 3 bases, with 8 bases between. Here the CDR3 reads CASSPACYEQYV. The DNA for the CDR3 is TGCGCCAGCAGCCCTGCCTGCTACGAGCAGTACGTC.

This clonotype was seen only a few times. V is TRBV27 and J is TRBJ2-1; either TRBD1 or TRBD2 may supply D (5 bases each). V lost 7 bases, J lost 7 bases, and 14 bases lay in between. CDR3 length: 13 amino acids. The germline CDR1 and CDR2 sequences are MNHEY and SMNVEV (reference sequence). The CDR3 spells CASTRPGRNEQFF. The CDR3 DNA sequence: TGTGCCAGCACTCGACCGGGGCGAAATGAGCAGTTCTTC.

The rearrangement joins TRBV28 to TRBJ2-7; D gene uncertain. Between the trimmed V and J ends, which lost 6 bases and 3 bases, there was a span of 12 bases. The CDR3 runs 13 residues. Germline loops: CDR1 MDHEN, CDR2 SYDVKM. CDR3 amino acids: CASRGNVDYEQYF. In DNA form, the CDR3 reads TGTGCCAGCAGGGGAAATGTAGACTACGAGCAGTACTTC. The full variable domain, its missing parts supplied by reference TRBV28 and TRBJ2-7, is DVKVTQSSRYLVKRTGEKVFLECVQDMDHENMFWYRQDPGLGLRLIYFSYDVKMKEKGDIPEGYSVSREKKERFSLILESASTNQTSMYLCASRGNVDYEQYFGPGTRLTVT.

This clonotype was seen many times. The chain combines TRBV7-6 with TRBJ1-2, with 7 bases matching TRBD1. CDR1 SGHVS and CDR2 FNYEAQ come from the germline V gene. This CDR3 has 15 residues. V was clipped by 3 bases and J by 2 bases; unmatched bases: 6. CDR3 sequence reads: CASSLGNRGNYGYTF. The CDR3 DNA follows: TGTGCCAGCAGCTTGGGGAACAGGGGAAACTATGGCTACACCTTC. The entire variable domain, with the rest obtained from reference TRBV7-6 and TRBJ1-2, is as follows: GAGVSQSPRYKVTKRGQDVALRCDPISGHVSLYWYRQALGQGPEFLTYFNYEAQQDKSGLPNDRFSAERPEGSISTLTIQRTEQRDSAMYRCASSLGNRGNYGYTFGSGTRLTVV.

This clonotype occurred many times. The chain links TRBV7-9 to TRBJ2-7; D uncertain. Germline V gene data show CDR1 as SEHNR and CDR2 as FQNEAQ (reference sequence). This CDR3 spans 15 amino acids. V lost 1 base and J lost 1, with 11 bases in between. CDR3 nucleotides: TGTGCCAGCAGCTTAGATACGGCGGAATCCTACGAGCAGTACTTC. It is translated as CASSLDTAESYEQYF.